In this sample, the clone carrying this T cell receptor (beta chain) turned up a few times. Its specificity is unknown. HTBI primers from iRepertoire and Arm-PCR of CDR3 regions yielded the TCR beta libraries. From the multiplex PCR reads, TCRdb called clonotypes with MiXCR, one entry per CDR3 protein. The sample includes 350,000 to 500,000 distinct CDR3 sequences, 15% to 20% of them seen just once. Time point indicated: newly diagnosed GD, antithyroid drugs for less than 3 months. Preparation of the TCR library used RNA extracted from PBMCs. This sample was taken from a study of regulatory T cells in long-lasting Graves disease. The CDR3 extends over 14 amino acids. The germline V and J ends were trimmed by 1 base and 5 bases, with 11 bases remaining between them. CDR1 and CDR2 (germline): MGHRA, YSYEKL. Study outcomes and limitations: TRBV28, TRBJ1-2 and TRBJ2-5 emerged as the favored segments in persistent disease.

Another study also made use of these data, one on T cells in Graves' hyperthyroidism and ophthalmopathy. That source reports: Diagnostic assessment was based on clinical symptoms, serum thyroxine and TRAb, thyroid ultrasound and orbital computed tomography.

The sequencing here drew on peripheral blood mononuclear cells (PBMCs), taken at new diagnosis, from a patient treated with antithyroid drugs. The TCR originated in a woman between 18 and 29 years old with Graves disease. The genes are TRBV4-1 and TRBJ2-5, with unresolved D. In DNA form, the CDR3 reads TGCGCCAGCAGCCAAGTTCTTTTAGTGGAGACCCAGTACTTC. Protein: CASSQVLLVETQYF.